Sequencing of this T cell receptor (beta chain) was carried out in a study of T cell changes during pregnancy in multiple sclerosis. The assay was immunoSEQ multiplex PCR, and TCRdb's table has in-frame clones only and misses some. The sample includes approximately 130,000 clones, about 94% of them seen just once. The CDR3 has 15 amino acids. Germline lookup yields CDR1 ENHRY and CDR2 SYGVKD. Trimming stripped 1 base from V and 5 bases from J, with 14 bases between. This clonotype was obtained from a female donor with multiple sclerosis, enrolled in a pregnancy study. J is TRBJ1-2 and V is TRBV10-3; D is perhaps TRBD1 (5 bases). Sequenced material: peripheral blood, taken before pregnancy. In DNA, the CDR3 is TGTGCCATCAGTGAGTTTTGGGAGGGGAGTTATGGCTACACCTTC. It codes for CAISEFWEGSYGYTF.